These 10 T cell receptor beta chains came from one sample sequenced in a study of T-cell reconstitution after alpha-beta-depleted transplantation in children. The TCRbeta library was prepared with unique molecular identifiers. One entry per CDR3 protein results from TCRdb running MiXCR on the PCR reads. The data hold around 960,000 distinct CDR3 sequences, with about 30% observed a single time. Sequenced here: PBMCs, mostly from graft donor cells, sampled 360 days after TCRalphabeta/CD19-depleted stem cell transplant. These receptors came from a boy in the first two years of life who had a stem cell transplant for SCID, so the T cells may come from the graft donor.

DNA for the CDR3: TGTGCCAGCAGCACCGGACAGGCCTGGGACTATGGCTACACCTTC. Protein sequence: CASSTGQAWDYGYTF. The chain has TRBV7-2 and TRBJ1-2; 7 bases match TRBD1. The V and J ends lost 5 bases and 3 bases, in that order; junction bases with no gene match: 9. Per the germline V gene, CDR1 is SGHTA and CDR2 is FQGNSA. The CDR3 loop spans 15 amino acids.

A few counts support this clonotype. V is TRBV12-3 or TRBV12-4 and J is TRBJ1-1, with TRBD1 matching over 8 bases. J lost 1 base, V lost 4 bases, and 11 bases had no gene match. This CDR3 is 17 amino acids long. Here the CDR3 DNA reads TGTGCCAGCAGTTGGGACCGGGACAGGACGTCGAACACTGAAGCTTTCTTT. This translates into CASSWDRDRTSNTEAFF.

CDR3 in amino acids: CASSFGGAYNNEQFF. The CDR3 region has the DNA TGTGCCAGCAGCTTCGGGGGGGCGTACAACAATGAGCAGTTCTTC. The chain is built from TRBV3-1 and TRBJ2-1, with TRBD2 matching 8 bases. V shed 5 bases, J shed 5 bases, and the junction held 8 bases outside the gene matches. The germline gives CDR1 LGHDT, CDR2 YNNKEL (reference sequence). This CDR3 is 15 amino acids long.

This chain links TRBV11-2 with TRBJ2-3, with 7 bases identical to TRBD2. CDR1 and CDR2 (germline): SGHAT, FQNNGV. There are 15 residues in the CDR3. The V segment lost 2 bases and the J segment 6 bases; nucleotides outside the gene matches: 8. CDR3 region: CASSLSGISGDTQYF. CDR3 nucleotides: TGTGCCAGCAGCTTATCCGGGATTAGCGGGGATACGCAGTATTTT.

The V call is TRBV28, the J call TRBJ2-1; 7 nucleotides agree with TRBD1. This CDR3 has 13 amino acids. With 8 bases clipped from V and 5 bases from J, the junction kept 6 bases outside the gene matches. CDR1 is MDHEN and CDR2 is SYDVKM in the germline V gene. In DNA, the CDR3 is TGTGCCAGCCTAGGGACAGTACACAATGAGCAGTTCTTC. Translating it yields CASLGTVHNEQFF.

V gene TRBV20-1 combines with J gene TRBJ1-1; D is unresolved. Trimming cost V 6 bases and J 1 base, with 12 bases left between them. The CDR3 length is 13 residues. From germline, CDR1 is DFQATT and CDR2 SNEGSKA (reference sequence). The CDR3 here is CSAKKYANTEAFF. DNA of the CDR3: TGCAGTGCCAAAAAATACGCGAACACTGAAGCTTTCTTT.

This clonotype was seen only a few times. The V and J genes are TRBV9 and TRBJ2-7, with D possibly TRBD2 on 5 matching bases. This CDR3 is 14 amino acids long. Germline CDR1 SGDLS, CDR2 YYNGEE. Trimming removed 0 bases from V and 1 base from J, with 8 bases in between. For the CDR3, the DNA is TGTGCCAGCAGCGTAGAGGCGGGTTCCTACGAGCAGTACTTC. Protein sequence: CASSVEAGSYEQYF. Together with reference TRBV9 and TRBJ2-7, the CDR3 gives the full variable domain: DSGVTQTPKHLITATGQRVTLRCSPRSGDLSVYWYQQSLDQGLQFLIQYYNGEERAKGNILERFSAQQFPDLHSELNLSSLELGDSALYFCASSVEAGSYEQYFGPGTRLTVT.

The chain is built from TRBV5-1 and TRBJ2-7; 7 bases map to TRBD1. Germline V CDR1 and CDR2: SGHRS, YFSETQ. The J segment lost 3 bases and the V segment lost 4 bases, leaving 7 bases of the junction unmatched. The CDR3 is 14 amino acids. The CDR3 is CASSPDRVNYEQYF. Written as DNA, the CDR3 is TGCGCCAGCAGCCCTGACAGGGTGAACTACGAGCAGTACTTC.

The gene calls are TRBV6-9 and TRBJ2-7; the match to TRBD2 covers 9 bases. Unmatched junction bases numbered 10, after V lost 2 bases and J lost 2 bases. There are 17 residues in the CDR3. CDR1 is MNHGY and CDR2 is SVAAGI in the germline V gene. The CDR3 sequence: CASSYGPLAGIPYEQYF. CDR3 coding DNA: TGTGCCAGCAGTTATGGTCCTCTAGCGGGGATCCCCTACGAGCAGTACTTC.

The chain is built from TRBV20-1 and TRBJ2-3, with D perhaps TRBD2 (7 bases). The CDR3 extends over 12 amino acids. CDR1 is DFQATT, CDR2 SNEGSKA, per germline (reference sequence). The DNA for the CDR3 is TGCAGCCGCGGGGGCAACACAGATACGCAGTATTTT. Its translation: CSRGGNTDTQYF.